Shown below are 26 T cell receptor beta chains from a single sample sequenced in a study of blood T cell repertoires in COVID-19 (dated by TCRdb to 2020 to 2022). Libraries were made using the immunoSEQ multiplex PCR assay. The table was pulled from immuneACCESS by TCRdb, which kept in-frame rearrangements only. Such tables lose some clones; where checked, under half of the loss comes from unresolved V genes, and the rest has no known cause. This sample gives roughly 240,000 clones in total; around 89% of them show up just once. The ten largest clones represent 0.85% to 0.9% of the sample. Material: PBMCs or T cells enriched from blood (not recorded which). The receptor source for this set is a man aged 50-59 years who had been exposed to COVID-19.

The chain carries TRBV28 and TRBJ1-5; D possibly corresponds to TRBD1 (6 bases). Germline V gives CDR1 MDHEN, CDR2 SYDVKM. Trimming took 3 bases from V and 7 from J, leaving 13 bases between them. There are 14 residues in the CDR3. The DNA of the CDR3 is TGTGCCAGCAGTTTCGGCAGGGGCAGACAGCCCCAGCATTTT. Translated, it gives CASSFGRGRQPQHF.

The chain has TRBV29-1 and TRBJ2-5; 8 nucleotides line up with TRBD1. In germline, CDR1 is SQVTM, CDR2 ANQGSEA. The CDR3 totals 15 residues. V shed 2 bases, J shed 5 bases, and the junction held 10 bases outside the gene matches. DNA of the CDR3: TGCAGCGTTGAATTACGACAGGGGTCGGGGGAGACCCAGTACTTC. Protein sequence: CSVELRQGSGETQYF.

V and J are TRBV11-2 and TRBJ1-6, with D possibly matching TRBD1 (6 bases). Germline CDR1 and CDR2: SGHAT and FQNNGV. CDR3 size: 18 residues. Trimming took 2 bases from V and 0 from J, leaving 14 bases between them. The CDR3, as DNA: TGTGCCAGCAGCTTATTTGGGGGCCGAAGCTCCTATAATTCACCCCTCCACTTT. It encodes CASSLFGGRSSYNSPLHF.

The CDR3 region is CASSLRSGFGYGYTF. The CDR3 DNA sequence: TGTGCCAGCAGCTTGCGGTCGGGATTTGGCTATGGCTACACCTTC. The chain uses TRBV5-6 and TRBJ1-2; D is ambiguous. Trimming removed 1 base at V and 4 bases at J, with 14 bases between. This CDR3 contains 15 residues. Germline CDR1 is SGHDT and CDR2 is YYEEEE.

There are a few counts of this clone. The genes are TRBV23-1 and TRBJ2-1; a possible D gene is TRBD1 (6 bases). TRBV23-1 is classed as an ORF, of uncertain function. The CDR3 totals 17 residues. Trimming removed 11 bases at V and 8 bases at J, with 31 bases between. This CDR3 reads CASYPPRDTYWYHEQFF. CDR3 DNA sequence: TGCGCCTCCTACCCCCCTAGGGACACCTACTGGTACCATGAGCAGTTCTTC.

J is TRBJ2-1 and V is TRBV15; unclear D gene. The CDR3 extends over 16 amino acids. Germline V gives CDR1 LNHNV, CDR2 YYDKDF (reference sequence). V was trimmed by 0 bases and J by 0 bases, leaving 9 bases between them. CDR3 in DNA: TGTGCCACCAGCAGAGATAGGTGGAGCTCCTACAATGAGCAGTTCTTC. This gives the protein CATSRDRWSSYNEQFF.

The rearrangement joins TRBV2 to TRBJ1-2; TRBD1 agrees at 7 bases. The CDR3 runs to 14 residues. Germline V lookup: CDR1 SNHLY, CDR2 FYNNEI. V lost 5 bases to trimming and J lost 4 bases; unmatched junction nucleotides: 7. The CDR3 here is CASSLQGDRYGYTF. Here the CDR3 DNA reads TGTGCCAGCAGTCTTCAGGGGGATCGCTATGGCTACACCTTC.

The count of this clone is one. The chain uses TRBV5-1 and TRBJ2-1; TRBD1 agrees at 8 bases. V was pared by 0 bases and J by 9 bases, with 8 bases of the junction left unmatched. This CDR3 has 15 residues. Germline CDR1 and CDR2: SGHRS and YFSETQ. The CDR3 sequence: CASSLEGRGQGEQFF. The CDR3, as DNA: TGCGCCAGCAGCTTGGAGGGCAGGGGGCAGGGTGAGCAGTTCTTC. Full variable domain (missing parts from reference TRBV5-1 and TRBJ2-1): KAGVTQTPRYLIKTRGQQVTLSCSPISGHRSVSWYQQTPGQGLQFLFEYFSETQRNKGNFPGRFSGRQFSNSRSEMNVSTLELGDSALYLCASSLEGRGQGEQFFGPGTRLTVL.

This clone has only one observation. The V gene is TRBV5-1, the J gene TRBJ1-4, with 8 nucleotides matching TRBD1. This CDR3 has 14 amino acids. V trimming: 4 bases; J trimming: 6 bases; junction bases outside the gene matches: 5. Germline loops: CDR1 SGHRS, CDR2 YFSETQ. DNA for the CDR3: TGCGCCAGCAGCGGACAGGGAGGACATGAAAAACTGTTTTTT. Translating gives CASSGQGGHEKLFF.

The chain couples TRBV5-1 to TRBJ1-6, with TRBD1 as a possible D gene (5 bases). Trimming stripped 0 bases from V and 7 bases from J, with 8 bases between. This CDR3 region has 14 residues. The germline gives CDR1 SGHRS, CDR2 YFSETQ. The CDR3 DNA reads TGCGCCAGCAGCTTGGGGACACTGAATTCACCCCTCCACTTT. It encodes CASSLGTLNSPLHF.

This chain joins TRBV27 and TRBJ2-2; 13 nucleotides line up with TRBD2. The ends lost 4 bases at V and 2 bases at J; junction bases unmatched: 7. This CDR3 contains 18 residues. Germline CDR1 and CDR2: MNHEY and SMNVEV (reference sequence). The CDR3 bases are TGTGCCAGCAGTTGGACTAGCGGGAGAGGGGTTAACACCGGGGAGCTGTTTTTT. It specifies CASSWTSGRGVNTGELFF.

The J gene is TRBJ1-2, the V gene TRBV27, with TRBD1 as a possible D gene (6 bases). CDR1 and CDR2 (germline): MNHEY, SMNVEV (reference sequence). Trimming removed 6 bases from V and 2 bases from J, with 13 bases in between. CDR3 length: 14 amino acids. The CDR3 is CASRTPGTNYGYTF. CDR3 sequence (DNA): TGTGCCAGCAGGACCCCCGGGACAAACTATGGCTACACCTTC.

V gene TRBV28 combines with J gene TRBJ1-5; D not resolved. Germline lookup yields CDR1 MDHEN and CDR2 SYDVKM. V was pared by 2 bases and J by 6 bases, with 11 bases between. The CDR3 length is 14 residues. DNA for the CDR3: TGTGCCAGCAGTTTAGGAGGGCTAAGTCAGCCCCAGCATTTT. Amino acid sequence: CASSLGGLSQPQHF.

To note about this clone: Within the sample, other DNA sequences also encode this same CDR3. The CDR3 reads CASRQGNQPQHF. The CDR3 DNA reads as TGCGCCAGCAGACAGGGGAATCAGCCCCAGCATTTT. The chain recombines TRBV10-2 with TRBJ1-5, with 7 nucleotides matching TRBD1. J was trimmed by 4 bases and V by 6 bases; bases with no gene match: 0. The CDR3 consists of 12 residues. Germline V gives CDR1 WSHSY, CDR2 SAAADI.

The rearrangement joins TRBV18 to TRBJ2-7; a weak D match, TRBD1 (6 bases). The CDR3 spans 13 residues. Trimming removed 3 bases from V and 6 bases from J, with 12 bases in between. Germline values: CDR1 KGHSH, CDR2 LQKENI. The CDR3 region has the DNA TGTGCCAGCTCACCTGAACAGGGCTCCGAGCAGTACGTC. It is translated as CASSPEQGSEQYV.

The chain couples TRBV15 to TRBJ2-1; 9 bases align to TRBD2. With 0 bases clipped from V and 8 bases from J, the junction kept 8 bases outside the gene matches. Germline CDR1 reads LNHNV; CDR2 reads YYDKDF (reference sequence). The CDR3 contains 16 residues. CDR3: CATSRDLVSGSYEQFF. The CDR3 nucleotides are TGTGCCACCAGCAGAGATCTTGTTAGCGGGAGCTATGAGCAGTTCTTC. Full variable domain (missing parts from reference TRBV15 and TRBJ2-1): DAMVIQNPRYQVTQFGKPVTLSCSQTLNHNVMYWYQQKSSQAPKLLFHYYDKDFNNEADTPDNFQSRRPNTSFCFLDIRSPGLGDTAMYLCATSRDLVSGSYEQFFGPGTRLTVL.

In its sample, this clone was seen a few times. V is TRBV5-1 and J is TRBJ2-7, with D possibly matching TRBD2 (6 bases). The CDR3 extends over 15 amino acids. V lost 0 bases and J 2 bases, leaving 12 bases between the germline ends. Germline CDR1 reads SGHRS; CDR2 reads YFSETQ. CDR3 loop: CASSLAGTPAYEQYF. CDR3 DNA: TGCGCCAGCAGCTTGGCCGGGACTCCCGCCTACGAGCAGTACTTC.

The CDR3 DNA follows: TGTGCCAGCAGCCCGGGAACCCGAAGAGGCTACACCTTC. Translated: CASSPGTRRGYTF. The V call is TRBV9, the J call TRBJ1-2; D is undetermined. The CDR3 sequence is 13 residues long. The germline gives CDR1 SGDLS, CDR2 YYNGEE. V lost 4 bases and J lost 8, with 15 bases in between.

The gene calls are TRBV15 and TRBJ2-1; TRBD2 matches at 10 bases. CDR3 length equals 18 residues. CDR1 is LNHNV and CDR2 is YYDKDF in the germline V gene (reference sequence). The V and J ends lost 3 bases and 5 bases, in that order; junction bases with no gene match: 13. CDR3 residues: CATSRDIPTSGVDNEQFF. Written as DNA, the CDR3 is TGTGCCACCAGCAGGGATATACCAACTAGCGGGGTAGACAATGAGCAGTTCTTC. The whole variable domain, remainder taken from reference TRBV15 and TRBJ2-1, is DAMVIQNPRYQVTQFGKPVTLSCSQTLNHNVMYWYQQKSSQAPKLLFHYYDKDFNNEADTPDNFQSRRPNTSFCFLDIRSPGLGDTAMYLCATSRDIPTSGVDNEQFFGPGTRLTVL.

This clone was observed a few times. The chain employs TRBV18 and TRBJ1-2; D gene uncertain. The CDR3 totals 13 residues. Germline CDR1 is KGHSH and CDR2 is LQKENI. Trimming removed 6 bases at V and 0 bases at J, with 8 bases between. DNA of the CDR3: TGTGCCAGCTCTCTAGAAGCTAACTATGGCTACACCTTC. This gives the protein CASSLEANYGYTF.

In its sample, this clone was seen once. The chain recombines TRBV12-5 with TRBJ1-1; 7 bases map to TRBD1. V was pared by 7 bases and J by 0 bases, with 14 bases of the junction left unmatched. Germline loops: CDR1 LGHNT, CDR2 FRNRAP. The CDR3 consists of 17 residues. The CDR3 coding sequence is TGTGCTAGTGCTTACCTCGGGACAGAACACATGAACACTGAAGCTTTCTTT. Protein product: CASAYLGTEHMNTEAFF.

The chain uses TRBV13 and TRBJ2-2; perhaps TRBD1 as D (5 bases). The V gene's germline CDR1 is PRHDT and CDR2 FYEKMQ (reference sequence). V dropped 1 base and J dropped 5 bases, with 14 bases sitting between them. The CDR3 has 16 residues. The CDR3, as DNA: TGTGCCAGCAGCTTAGACCCAGGGTGGTCGACCGGGGAGCTGTTTTTT. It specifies CASSLDPGWSTGELFF.

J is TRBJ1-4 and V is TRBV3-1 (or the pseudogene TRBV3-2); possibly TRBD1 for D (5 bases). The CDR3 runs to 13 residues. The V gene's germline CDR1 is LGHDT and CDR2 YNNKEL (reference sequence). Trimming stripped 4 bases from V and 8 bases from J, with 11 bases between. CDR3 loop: CASSRGEGEKLFF. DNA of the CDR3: TGTGCCAGCAGCCGTGGGGAGGGGGAAAAACTGTTTTTT.

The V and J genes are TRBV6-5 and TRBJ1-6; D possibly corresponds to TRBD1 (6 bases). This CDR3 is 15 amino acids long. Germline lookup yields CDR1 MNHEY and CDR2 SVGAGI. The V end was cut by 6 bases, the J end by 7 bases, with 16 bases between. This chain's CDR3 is CASSLRGTRNSPLHF. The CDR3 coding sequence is TGTGCCAGCAGCCTCAGGGGCACCAGGAATTCACCCCTCCACTTT.

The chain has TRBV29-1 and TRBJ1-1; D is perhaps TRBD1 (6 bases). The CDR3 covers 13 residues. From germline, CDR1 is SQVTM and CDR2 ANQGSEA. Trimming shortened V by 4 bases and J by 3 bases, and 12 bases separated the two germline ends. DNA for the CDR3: TGCAGCGTTGTAGGGGGAGGGTACACTGAAGCTTTCTTT. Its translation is CSVVGGGYTEAFF.

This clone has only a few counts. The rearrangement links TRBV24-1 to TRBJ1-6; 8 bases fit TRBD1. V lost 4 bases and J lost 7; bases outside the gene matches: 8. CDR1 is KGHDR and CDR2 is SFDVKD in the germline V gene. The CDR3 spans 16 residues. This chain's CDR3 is CATSDSRTGWNSPLHF. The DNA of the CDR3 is TGTGCCACCAGTGACTCCCGGACAGGGTGGAATTCACCCCTCCACTTT.